This section outlines one TCR beta chain sequence together with its context. Its antigen is not identified. All donors with ophthalmopathy were recorded as having moderate-to-severe activity, CAS ≥3, NOSPECS ≥4 and a duration under 3 months. A diagnosis was made from clinical symptoms together with serum thyroxine, TRAb, thyroid ultrasound and orbital computed tomography. The sequenced template was RNA, covering the TCR beta CDR3 region. The first-round RT-PCR employed HTBI primers together with the Qiagen OneStep RT-PCR kit. A multiplex PCR was then performed as the second round. TCRdb itself ran the multiplex PCR reads through MiXCR, one entry per CDR3 protein. This sample yields about 410,000 distinct CDR3 sequences, of which approximately 16% are seen a single time; roughly 1.5% belongs to the top ten. CDR3 length: 16 amino acids. V was shortened by 3 bases and J by 0 bases, with 14 bases between the two germline ends. Germline CDR1 is MNHEY and CDR2 is SMNVEV (reference sequence).

The sample belongs to a study of Graves' ophthalmopathy and Graves' hyperthyroidism. The study, taken as a whole, reports: For separating ophthalmopathy from stable hyperthyroidism, a 13-signature model gave roughly 90% sensitivity and roughly 78% specificity. Blood also contained most of the expanded thyroid clonotypes above 0.001 frequency.

The specimen sequenced was peripheral blood. This receptor was identified in a woman aged 18-29 years with Graves' ophthalmopathy. The V call is TRBV27, the J call TRBJ1-1; TRBD1 might be the D (5 bases). The CDR3 DNA reads TGTGCCAGCAGTTTTGCTAGGGGCCCTCTGAACACTGAAGCTTTCTTT. Translation: CASSFARGPLNTEAFF.